Listed here are 13 T cell receptor beta chains from one sample, sequenced in a study of Ad26.COV2.S vaccination and SARS-CoV-2 variants (dated by TCRdb to 2020 to 2022). Receptor libraries were prepared by the immunoSEQ multiplex PCR assay. Not all clones reach the TCRdb copy of this immuneACCESS table, which keeps in-frame sequences only. Checked studies attribute under half of the gap to unresolved V genes and leave the rest unexplained. The sample has about 280,000 clones on record, around 87% of them singletons. The ten largest make up about 3.6% of the sample. Taken with the paper, the label for treatment or condition translates to: 15 to 20 received Ad26.COV2.S at low or high dose, single or two shots; about 5 received placebo; per-sample allocation not given. Repertoires of vaccine and placebo recipients were sequenced from samples collected on day 63 after the first injection. The material was peripheral blood, obtained in a trial of Ad26.COV2.S vaccine versus placebo. Receptors were obtained from a person between 18 and 60 years old who received the Ad26.COV2.S COVID-19 vaccine or a placebo.

The chain uses TRBV11-1 and TRBJ2-5, with D possibly TRBD2 on 5 matching bases. The CDR3 has 14 residues. The V end was cut by 3 bases, the J end by 5 bases, with 13 bases between. The germline CDR1 and CDR2 sequences are SGHAT and FQDESV (reference sequence). The CDR3 sequence is CASSFGGSGETQYF. In DNA, the CDR3 is TGTGCCAGCAGCTTTGGAGGCTCCGGGGAGACCCAGTACTTC.

This clone was seen a handful of times. J is TRBJ1-1 and V is TRBV10-3, with D possibly being TRBD1 (6 bases). CDR3 length equals 14 residues. Germline V gene lookup returns CDR1 ENHRY and CDR2 SYGVKD. With 6 bases removed from V and 1 base from J, the gap between germline ends came to 12 bases. The CDR3 protein is CAISEQDRNTEAFF. The CDR3 DNA follows: TGTGCCATCAGCGAACAGGACAGGAACACTGAAGCTTTCTTT.

This clone appeared a single time. This rearrangement joins TRBV2 to TRBJ2-5; 7 positions match TRBD1. Germline CDR1 SNHLY, CDR2 FYNNEI. The CDR3 length is 14 residues. V was clipped by 7 bases and J by 8 bases; unmatched bases: 13. The CDR3: CASTKGGLSETQYF. The CDR3 region has the DNA TGTGCCAGCACCAAAGGGGGCTTATCGGAAACCCAGTACTTC.

The genes are TRBV10-1 and TRBJ2-1; 11 nucleotides match TRBD2. The germline CDR1 and CDR2 sequences are WNHNN and SYGVQD (reference sequence). With V trimmed by 5 bases and J by 7 bases, 16 bases remained unmatched. The CDR3 runs to 18 residues. CDR3 in amino acids: CASSPSGWGLADLNEQFF. The CDR3 nucleotides read TGCGCCAGCAGTCCCTCGGGGTGGGGACTAGCGGACCTTAATGAGCAGTTCTTC.

V gene TRBV11-3 combines with J gene TRBJ2-3; a weak D match, TRBD1 (7 bases). The CDR3 totals 15 residues. Germline-derived CDR1 and CDR2 are SGHNT and YENEEA. Trimming stripped 8 bases from V and 8 bases from J, with 23 bases between. In nucleotides, the CDR3 is TGTGCCAGCTCCCTGGGACTTGGACAGGACAGTACGCAGTATTTT. It yields the protein CASSLGLGQDSTQYF.

The genes are TRBV29-1 and TRBJ1-1; tentative D call: TRBD1 (5 bases). This CDR3 spans 11 amino acids. The germline V and J ends were trimmed by 6 bases and 4 bases, with 9 bases remaining between them. Germline V gives CDR1 SQVTM, CDR2 ANQGSEA. The CDR3 DNA is TGCAGCGTCGAGGGGTTCACTGAAGCTTTCTTT. As protein: CSVEGFTEAFF.

This chain links TRBV2 with TRBJ2-7; 7 bases line up with TRBD1. CDR1 and CDR2 (germline): SNHLY, FYNNEI. This CDR3 is 13 amino acids long. The V gene end was trimmed by 6 bases and the J gene end by 6 bases; junction bases not matched to a gene: 8. CDR3 region: CASRRQGLGEQYF. The CDR3 nucleotides are TGTGCCAGCAGGAGACAGGGCCTGGGCGAGCAGTACTTC.

V usage is TRBV5-1 and J usage is TRBJ1-3; maybe TRBD1 (5 bases). Per germline, CDR1 SGHRS and CDR2 YFSETQ. V was cut by 3 bases and J by 4 bases, with 17 bases left in between. CDR3 size: 16 residues. CDR3 loop: CASSSGHRNGGNTIYF. The CDR3 nucleotides are TGCGCCAGCAGCTCCGGGCACAGGAATGGGGGAAACACCATATATTTT.

The J gene is TRBJ2-1, the V gene TRBV18; 11 bases line up with TRBD2. The CDR3 contains 14 residues. Per germline, CDR1 KGHSH and CDR2 LQKENI. The junction had 0 bases not matched to a gene; V was cut back by 3 bases and J by 5 bases. Here the CDR3 reads CASSPGLADNEQFF. The CDR3 DNA reads as TGTGCCAGCTCACCGGGACTAGCGGACAATGAGCAGTTCTTC.

V and J are TRBV5-4 and TRBJ1-1, with D hard to call. Germline values: CDR1 SGHNT, CDR2 YYREEE (reference sequence). The CDR3 extends over 13 amino acids. The V end was cut by 2 bases, the J end by 5 bases, with 10 bases between. The CDR3 loop is CASSLSLWTEAFF. CDR3 nucleotide sequence: TGTGCCAGCAGCTTATCCTTGTGGACTGAAGCTTTCTTT.

V and J are TRBV5-4 and TRBJ2-5, with 11 bases identical to TRBD2. The CDR3 has 16 residues. The germline gives CDR1 SGHNT, CDR2 YYREEE (reference sequence). The V gene end was trimmed by 0 bases and the J gene end by 1 base; junction bases not matched to a gene: 2. CDR3 protein: CASSLGTSGPQETQYF. The CDR3 region has the DNA TGTGCCAGCAGCTTGGGGACTAGCGGGCCCCAAGAGACCCAGTACTTC.

This rearrangement joins TRBV5-1 to TRBJ1-4, with TRBD1 identical over 9 bases. Germline V CDR1 and CDR2: SGHRS, YFSETQ. V shed 4 bases and J 5 bases; nucleotides not matched to a gene: 6. CDR3 length: 15 amino acids. The CDR3 loop reads CASSPTGTGNEKLFF. The CDR3 DNA reads TGCGCCAGCAGCCCCACCGGGACAGGGAATGAAAAACTGTTTTTT.

V usage is TRBV6-6 and J usage is TRBJ1-4, with 7 bases identical to TRBD1. The CDR3 loop spans 14 amino acids. Losses at the gene ends were 0 bases for V and 8 bases for J; bases not matched to a gene: 3. Germline CDR1 reads MNHNY; CDR2 reads SVGAGI (reference sequence). The CDR3 sequence is CASSYSGGEEKLFF. The CDR3 nucleotides are TGTGCCAGCAGTTACTCAGGGGGCGAAGAAAAACTGTTTTTT.